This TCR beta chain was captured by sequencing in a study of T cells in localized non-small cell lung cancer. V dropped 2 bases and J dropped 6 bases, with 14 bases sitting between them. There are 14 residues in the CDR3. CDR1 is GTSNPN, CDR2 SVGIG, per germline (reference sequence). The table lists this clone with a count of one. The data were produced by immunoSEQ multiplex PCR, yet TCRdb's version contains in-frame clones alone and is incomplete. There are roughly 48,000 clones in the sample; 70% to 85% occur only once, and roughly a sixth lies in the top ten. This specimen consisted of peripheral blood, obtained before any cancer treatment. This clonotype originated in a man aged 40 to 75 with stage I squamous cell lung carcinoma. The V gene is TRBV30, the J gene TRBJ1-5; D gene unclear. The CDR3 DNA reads TGTGCCTGGAGTCGCCTCCCGGAGGTTCAGCCCCAGCATTTT. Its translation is CAWSRLPEVQPQHF.